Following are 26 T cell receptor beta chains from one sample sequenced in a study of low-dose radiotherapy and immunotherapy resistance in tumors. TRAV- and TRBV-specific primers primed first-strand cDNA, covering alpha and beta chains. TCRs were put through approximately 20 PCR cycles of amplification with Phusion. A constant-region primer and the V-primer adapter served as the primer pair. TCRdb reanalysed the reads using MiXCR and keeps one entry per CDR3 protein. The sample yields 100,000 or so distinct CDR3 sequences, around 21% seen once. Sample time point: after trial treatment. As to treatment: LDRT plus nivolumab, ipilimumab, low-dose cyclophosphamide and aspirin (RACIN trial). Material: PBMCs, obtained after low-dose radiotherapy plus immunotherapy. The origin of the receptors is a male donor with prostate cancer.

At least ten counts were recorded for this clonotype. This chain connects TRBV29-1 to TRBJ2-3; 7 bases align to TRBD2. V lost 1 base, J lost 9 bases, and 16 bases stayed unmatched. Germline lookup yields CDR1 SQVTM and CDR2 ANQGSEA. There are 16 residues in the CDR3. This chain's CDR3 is CSVEGAGEGSGDTQYF. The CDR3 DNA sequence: TGCAGCGTTGAAGGCGCTGGGGAGGGGTCAGGAGACACGCAGTATTTT.

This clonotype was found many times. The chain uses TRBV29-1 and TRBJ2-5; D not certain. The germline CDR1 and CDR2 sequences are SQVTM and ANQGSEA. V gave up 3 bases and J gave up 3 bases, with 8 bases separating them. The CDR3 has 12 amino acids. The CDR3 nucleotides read TGCAGCGTTGACTGGCAGGAAGAGACCCAGTACTTC. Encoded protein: CSVDWQEETQYF.

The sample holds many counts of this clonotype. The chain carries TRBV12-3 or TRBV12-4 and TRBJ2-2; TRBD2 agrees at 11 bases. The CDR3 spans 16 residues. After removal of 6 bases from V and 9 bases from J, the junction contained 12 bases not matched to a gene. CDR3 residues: CASSSLAGALYRELFF. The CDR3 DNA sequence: TGTGCCAGCAGCTCACTAGCGGGGGCCCTCTACAGGGAGCTGTTTTTT.

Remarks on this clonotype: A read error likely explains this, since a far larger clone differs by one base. DNA of the CDR3: TGCAGTGCTAGAGATAGTTTGGGGGGACAGGGGGCCAACGAGCAGTTCTTC. As protein: CSARDSLGGQGANEQFF. This sequence joins TRBV20-1 and TRBJ2-1; 12 positions match TRBD1. CDR1 and CDR2 (germline): DFQATT, SNEGSKA (reference sequence). The J segment lost 10 bases and the V segment lost 0 bases, leaving 13 bases of the junction unmatched. The CDR3 length is 17 residues.

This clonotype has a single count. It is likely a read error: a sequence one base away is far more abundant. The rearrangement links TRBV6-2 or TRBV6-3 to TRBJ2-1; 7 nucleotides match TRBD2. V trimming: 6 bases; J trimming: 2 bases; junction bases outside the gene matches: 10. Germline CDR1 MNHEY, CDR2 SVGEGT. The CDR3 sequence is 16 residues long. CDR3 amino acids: CASRYLRAGTYNEQFF. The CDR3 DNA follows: TGTGCCAGCAGATATCTTAGAGCGGGAACCTACAATGAGCAGTTCTTC.

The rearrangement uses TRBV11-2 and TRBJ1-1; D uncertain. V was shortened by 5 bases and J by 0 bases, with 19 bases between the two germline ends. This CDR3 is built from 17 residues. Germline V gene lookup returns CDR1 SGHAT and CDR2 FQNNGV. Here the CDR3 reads CASSPGRSSAMNTEAFF. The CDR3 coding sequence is TGTGCCAGCAGCCCCGGCCGCAGTTCTGCAATGAACACTGAAGCTTTCTTT.

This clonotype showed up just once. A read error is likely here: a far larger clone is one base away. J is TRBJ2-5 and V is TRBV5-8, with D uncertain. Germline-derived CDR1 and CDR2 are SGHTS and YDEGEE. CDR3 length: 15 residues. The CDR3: CAGSSSPRTQETQYF. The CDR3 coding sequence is TGTGCCGGCAGCTCCTCCCCCCGGACCCAAGAGACCCAGTACTTC.

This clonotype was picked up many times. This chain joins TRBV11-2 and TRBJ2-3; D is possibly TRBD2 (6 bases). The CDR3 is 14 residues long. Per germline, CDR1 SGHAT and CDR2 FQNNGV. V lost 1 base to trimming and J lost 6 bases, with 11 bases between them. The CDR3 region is CASSLALAVDTQYF. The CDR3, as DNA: TGTGCCAGCAGCTTAGCCTTAGCGGTGGATACGCAGTATTTT.

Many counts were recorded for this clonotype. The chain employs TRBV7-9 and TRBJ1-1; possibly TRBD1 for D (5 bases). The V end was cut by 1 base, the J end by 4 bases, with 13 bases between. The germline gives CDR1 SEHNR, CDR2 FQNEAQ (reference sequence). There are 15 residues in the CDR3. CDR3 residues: CASSLEQGRITEAFF. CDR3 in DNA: TGTGCCAGCAGCTTAGAGCAGGGACGAATCACTGAAGCTTTCTTT.

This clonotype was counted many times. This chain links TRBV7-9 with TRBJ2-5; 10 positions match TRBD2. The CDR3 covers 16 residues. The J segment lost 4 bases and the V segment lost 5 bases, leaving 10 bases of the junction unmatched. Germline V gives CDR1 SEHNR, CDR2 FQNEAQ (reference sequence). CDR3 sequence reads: CASSLTSGELLETQYF. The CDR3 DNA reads TGTGCCAGCAGCCTAACTAGCGGGGAATTATTAGAGACCCAGTACTTC.

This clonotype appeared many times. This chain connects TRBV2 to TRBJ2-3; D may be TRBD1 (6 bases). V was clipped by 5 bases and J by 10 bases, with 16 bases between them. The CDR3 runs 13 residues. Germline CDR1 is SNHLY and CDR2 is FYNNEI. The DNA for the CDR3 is TGTGCCAGCAGTCCATCCCAGGGGTATCCGCAGTATTTT. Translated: CASSPSQGYPQYF. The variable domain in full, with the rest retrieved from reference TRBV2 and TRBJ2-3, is EPEVTQTPSHQVTQMGQEVILRCVPISNHLYFYWYRQILGQKVEFLVSFYNNEISEKSEIFDDQFSVERPDGSNFTLKIRSTKLEDSAMYFCASSPSQGYPQYFGPGTRLTVL.

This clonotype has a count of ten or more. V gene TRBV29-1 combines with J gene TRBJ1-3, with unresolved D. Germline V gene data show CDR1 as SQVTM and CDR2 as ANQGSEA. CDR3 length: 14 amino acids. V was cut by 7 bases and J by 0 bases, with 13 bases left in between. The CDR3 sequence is CSAQRLSSGNTIYF. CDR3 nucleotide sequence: TGCAGCGCCCAAAGATTATCCTCTGGAAACACCATATATTTT.

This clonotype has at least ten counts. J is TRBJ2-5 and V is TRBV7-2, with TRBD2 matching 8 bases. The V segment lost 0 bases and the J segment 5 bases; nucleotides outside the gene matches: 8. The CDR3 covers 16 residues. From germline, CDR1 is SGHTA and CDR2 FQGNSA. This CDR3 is CASSLAPTSARETQYF. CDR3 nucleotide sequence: TGTGCCAGCAGCTTAGCCCCGACTAGCGCGAGGGAGACCCAGTACTTC.

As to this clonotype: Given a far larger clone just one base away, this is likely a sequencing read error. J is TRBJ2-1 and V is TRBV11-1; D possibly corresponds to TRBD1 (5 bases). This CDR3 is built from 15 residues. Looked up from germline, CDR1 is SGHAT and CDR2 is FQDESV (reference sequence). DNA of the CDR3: TGTGCCAACAGCTTCGACAGCACCTCCTACAATGAGCAGTTCTTC. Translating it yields CANSFDSTSYNEQFF.

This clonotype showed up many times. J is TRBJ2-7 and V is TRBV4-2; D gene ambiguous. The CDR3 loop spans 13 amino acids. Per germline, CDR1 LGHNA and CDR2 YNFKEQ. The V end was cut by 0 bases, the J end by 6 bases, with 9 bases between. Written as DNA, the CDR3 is TGTGCCAGCAGCCAAGATAGGGTGGCCGAGCAGTACTTC. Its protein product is CASSQDRVAEQYF.

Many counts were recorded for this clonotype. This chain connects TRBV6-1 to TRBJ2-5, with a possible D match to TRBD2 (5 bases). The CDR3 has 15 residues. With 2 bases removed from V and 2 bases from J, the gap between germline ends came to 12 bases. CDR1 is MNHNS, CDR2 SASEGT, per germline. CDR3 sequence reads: CASSEYRGGQETQYF. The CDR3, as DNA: TGTGCCAGCAGTGAATACCGGGGTGGGCAAGAGACCCAGTACTTC.

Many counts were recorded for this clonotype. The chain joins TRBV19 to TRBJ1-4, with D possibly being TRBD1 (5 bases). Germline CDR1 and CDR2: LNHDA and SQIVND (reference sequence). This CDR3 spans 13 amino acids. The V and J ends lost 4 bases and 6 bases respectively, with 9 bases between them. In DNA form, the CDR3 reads TGTGCCAGTAGTAGGCAGGGTGATGAAAAACTGTTTTTT. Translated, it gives CASSRQGDEKLFF.

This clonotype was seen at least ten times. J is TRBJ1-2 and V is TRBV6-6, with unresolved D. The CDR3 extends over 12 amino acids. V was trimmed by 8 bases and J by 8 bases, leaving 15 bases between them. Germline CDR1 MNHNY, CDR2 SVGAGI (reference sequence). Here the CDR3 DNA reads TGTGCCAGCGCCCGCCGGAGTGGGGGCTACACCTTC. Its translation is CASARRSGGYTF.

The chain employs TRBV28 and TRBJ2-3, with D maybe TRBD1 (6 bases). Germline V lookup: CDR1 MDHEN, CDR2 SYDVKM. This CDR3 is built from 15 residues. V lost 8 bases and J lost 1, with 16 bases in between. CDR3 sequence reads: CASGTQGWGTDTQYF. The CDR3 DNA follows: TGTGCCAGCGGAACACAGGGTTGGGGCACAGATACGCAGTATTTT. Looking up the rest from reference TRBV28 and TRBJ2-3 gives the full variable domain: DVKVTQSSRYLVKRTGEKVFLECVQDMDHENMFWYRQDPGLGLRLIYFSYDVKMKEKGDIPEGYSVSREKKERFSLILESASTNQTSMYLCASGTQGWGTDTQYFGPGTRLTVL.

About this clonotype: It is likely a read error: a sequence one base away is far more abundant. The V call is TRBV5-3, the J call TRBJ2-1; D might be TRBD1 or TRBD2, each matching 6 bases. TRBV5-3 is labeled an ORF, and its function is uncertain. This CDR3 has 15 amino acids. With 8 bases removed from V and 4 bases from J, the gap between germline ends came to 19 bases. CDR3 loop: CASSPRGTSYNEQFF. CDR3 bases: TGTGCCAGCAGCCCAAGGGGGACTTCGTACAATGAGCAGTTCTTC.

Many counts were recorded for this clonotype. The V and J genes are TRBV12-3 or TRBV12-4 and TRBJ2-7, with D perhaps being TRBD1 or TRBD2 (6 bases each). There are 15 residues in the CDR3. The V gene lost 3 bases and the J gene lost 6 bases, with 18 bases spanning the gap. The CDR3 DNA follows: TGTGCCAGCAGTTTTCGGCGGGGTGGGGGCTCCGAGCAGTACTTC. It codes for CASSFRRGGGSEQYF.

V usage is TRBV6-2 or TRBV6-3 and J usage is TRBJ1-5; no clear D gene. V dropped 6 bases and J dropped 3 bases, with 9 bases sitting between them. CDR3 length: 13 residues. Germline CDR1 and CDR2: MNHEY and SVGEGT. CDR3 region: CASRMTPNQPQHF. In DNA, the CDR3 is TGTGCCAGCAGGATGACACCCAATCAGCCCCAGCATTTT.

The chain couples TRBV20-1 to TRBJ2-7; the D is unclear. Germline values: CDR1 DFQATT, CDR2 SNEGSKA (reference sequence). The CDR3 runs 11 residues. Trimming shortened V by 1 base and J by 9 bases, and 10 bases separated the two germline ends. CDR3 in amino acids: CSARVQQVQYF. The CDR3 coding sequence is TGCAGTGCTAGAGTGCAGCAGGTGCAGTACTTC.

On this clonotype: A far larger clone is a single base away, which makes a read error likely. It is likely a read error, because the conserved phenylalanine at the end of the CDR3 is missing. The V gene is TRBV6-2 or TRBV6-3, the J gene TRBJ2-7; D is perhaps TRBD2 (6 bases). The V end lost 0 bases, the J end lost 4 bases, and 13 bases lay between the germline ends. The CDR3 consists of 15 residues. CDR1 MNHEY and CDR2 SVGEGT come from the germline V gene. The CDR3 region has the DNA TGTGCCAGCAGTTACTCGGGACTCCTAGGTTACGAGCAGTACTTA. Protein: CASSYSGLLGYEQYL.

The CDR3 nucleotides read TGCGCCAGCAGTGAGTCGGGCAACGGACAGCCCCAGCATTTT. Translation: CASSESGNGQPQHF. The chain recombines TRBV10-1 with TRBJ1-5; no clear D gene. Germline CDR1 and CDR2: WNHNN and SYGVQD (reference sequence). The V gene lost 0 bases and the J gene lost 7 bases, with 10 bases spanning the gap. This CDR3 comprises 14 residues.

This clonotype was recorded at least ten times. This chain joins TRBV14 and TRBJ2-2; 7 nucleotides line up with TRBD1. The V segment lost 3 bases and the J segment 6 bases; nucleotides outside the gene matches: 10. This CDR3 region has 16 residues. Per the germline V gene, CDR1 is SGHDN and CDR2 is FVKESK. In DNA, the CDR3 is TGTGCCAGCAGCCACCGCCCAGGGGGAGCTCCCGGGGAGCTGTTTTTT. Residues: CASSHRPGGAPGELFF.